The clone carrying this TCR beta chain came up many times. Its cognate antigen is unknown. This sample is drawn from a study of CD8 T cells in ankylosing spondylitis. Each CDR3 protein gets one entry after TCRdb re-called the 5' RACE reads with MiXCR. The table lists 80,000 to 100,000 distinct CDR3 sequences, about 8.1% of them singletons. Study-wide results and caveats: Characteristic, it appeared, of ankylosing spondylitis blood was a TCR beta motif of fewer than 10 highly homologous variants.

This TCR derives from a male donor with ankylosing spondylitis or in good health (not recorded which). The sample was blood, either unsorted or a sorted T cell fraction (not recorded which).

The CDR3 protein is CASSGRTSYEQYF. As DNA, the CDR3 is TGTGCCAGCAGCGGACGGACTAGCTACGAGCAGTACTTC. V and J are TRBV7-8 and TRBJ2-7; 7 bases fit TRBD2. In germline, CDR1 is SGHVS, CDR2 FQNEAQ. The junction had 4 bases not matched to a gene; V was cut back by 5 bases and J by 3 bases. This CDR3 is built from 13 residues.